One sample yielded the 32 T cell receptor beta chains listed below, sequenced in a study of cytomegalovirus exposure and HLA in healthy donors. Using immunoSEQ multiplex PCR, the repertoire was profiled, and TCRdb retains in-frame clones only, with some absent. The profile covers about 190,000 clones, with about 83% appearing a single time and about 1.6% taken by the ten largest. The sequencing sample was made of PBMCs. The receptors stem from a woman under 30 in good health and CMV-seronegative.

This clone was detected only once. The genes are TRBV9 and TRBJ2-1; tentatively, D is TRBD2 (6 bases). The CDR3 spans 11 residues. Germline V gene lookup returns CDR1 SGDLS and CDR2 YYNGEE. V was cut by 4 bases and J by 10 bases, with 9 bases left in between. The CDR3 DNA follows: TGTGCCAGCAGCTATGGACTAGAGCAGTTCTTC. This encodes CASSYGLEQFF.

The CDR3 here is CASSFGTGSGGYTF. CDR3 coding DNA: TGTGCCAGCAGTTTTGGGACAGGGTCTGGGGGCTACACCTTC. V and J are TRBV27 and TRBJ1-2; 9 bases match TRBD1. J was trimmed by 8 bases and V by 3 bases; bases with no gene match: 7. The CDR3 has 14 amino acids. Per germline, CDR1 MNHEY and CDR2 SMNVEV (reference sequence).

The chain is built from TRBV5-4 and TRBJ2-7; D perhaps matches TRBD1 (6 bases). The CDR3 sequence is 16 residues long. CDR1 SGHNT and CDR2 YYREEE come from the germline V gene (reference sequence). Deletions cut 4 bases from V and 0 bases from J, with 17 bases between. The CDR3: CASSPAGTFTSYEQYF. CDR3 nucleotide sequence: TGTGCCAGCAGCCCGGCTGGGACATTTACCTCCTACGAGCAGTACTTC.

This clone has a handful of counts. V is TRBV18 and J is TRBJ2-3; D may be TRBD1 (6 bases). V lost 3 bases and J 3 bases, leaving 16 bases between the germline ends. Germline CDR1 reads KGHSH; CDR2 reads LQKENI. CDR3 length: 16 residues. CDR3 region: CASSPQTGSRTDTQYF. CDR3 nucleotides: TGTGCCAGCTCACCCCAGACAGGTTCCAGGACAGATACGCAGTATTTT.

This sequence joins TRBV11-2 and TRBJ2-7, with D perhaps matching TRBD1 (6 bases). CDR3 length: 13 amino acids. Germline CDR1 reads SGHAT; CDR2 reads FQNNGV. Trimming removed 2 bases at V and 6 bases at J, with 11 bases between. The CDR3 sequence is CASSLPQGREQYF. The CDR3 DNA is TGTGCCAGCAGCTTACCGCAGGGGCGCGAGCAGTACTTC.

Only a few counts were recorded for this clone. One end of the junction varies from germline; a read error may be responsible. This sequence joins TRBV29-1 and TRBJ2-1, with 9 bases matching TRBD2. Germline CDR1 is SQVTM and CDR2 is ANQGSEA. The CDR3 has 16 residues. The CDR3 sequence is CSVEAGGLISHNEQFF. CDR3 coding DNA: TGCAGCGTTGAGGCGGGAGGGCTAATCTCCCACAATGAGCAGTTCTTC.

The chain carries TRBV28 and TRBJ2-7; D uncertain. Germline values: CDR1 MDHEN, CDR2 SYDVKM. Trimming pared 6 bases from V and 0 bases from J, leaving 9 bases between. The CDR3 runs to 13 residues. The DNA of the CDR3 is TGTGCCAGCAGACAGCACGCCTCCTACGAGCAGTACTTC. Its protein is CASRQHASYEQYF.

The chain carries TRBV30 and TRBJ1-2; 7 bases agree with TRBD1. The length of the CDR3 is 16 residues. V dropped 3 bases and J dropped 2; count of bases not matched to a gene: 12. Germline CDR1 is GTSNPN and CDR2 is SVGIG (reference sequence). This chain's CDR3 is CAWSAPVYRGNYGYTF. Here the CDR3 DNA reads TGTGCCTGGAGCGCTCCGGTGTACAGGGGCAACTATGGCTACACCTTC.

The chain employs TRBV5-1 and TRBJ1-6; 7 bases are a match to TRBD1. The CDR3 loop spans 14 amino acids. Germline-derived CDR1 and CDR2 are SGHRS and YFSETQ. Germline trimming cut 4 bases from V and 4 bases from J; bases unmatched to any gene: 2. CDR3 protein: CASSVGQYNSPLHF. The CDR3 bases are TGCGCCAGCAGCGTGGGACAGTATAATTCACCCCTCCACTTT.

This chain connects TRBV27 to TRBJ2-5; tentative D call: TRBD1 (6 bases). Germline values: CDR1 MNHEY, CDR2 SMNVEV (reference sequence). The CDR3 is made up of 17 amino acids. V shed 5 bases and J shed 2 bases, with 21 bases lying between them. CDR3 in amino acids: CASSPWSGVGLQETQYF. The CDR3 DNA follows: TGTGCCAGCAGTCCCTGGTCAGGGGTCGGACTTCAAGAGACCCAGTACTTC.

This clone was seen a single time. The V call is TRBV7-8, the J call TRBJ1-3; tentatively, D is TRBD1 (6 bases). Per the germline V gene, CDR1 is SGHVS and CDR2 is FQNEAQ. Trimming took 7 bases from V and 0 from J, leaving 19 bases between them. The CDR3 contains 17 residues. The CDR3 is CASTPYRVPPSGNTIYF. The DNA of the CDR3 is TGTGCCAGCACCCCCTACAGGGTCCCCCCCTCTGGAAACACCATATATTTT.

V is TRBV7-9 and J is TRBJ2-3; no clear D. CDR1 SEHNR and CDR2 FQNEAQ come from the germline V gene (reference sequence). The CDR3 extends over 14 amino acids. Trimming took off 0 bases at V and 0 bases at J, with 4 bases between the two ends. CDR3 region: CASSLAASTDTQYF. CDR3 nucleotide sequence: TGTGCCAGCAGCTTAGCAGCGAGCACAGATACGCAGTATTTT.

This chain joins TRBV2 and TRBJ1-2, with 8 bases identical to TRBD1. This CDR3 is built from 14 residues. J lost 2 bases, V lost 5 bases, and 4 bases had no gene match. From germline, CDR1 is SNHLY and CDR2 FYNNEI. CDR3 amino acids: CASSSRTGNYGYTF. The DNA for the CDR3 is TGTGCCAGCAGTTCACGGACAGGGAACTATGGCTACACCTTC.

CDR3 in amino acids: CASSQDRQGQPQHF. Here the CDR3 DNA reads TGTGCCAGCAGTCAGGACAGGCAAGGGCAGCCCCAGCATTTT. J is TRBJ1-5 and V is TRBV19; 7 nucleotides line up with TRBD1. The CDR3 sequence is 14 residues long. The V segment lost 9 bases and the J segment 7 bases; nucleotides outside the gene matches: 12. Germline V CDR1 and CDR2: LNHDA, SQIVND (reference sequence).

The CDR3 loop is CASSDQWTGIRNEQYF. As DNA, the CDR3 is TGTGCCAGCAGTGATCAATGGACAGGGATAAGGAACGAGCAGTACTTC. The rearrangement links TRBV6-1 to TRBJ2-7, with TRBD1 matching 8 bases. Germline values: CDR1 MNHNS, CDR2 SASEGT. The V and J ends lost 3 bases and 5 bases, in that order; junction bases with no gene match: 12. CDR3 length: 16 residues.

This chain joins TRBV7-9 and TRBJ2-3, with D maybe TRBD2 (6 bases). Deletions cut 4 bases from V and 2 bases from J, with 13 bases between. CDR1 and CDR2 from the germline V gene are SEHNR and FQNEAQ (reference sequence). The CDR3 sequence is 15 residues long. The CDR3 DNA reads as TGTGCCAGCAGCTCTGGGGGACTTTACACAGATACGCAGTATTTT. This gives the protein CASSSGGLYTDTQYF.

Written as DNA, the CDR3 is TGTGCCAGCAGCTTAGTTCTAGCGGAGGGCTACAATGAGCAGTTCTTC. As protein: CASSLVLAEGYNEQFF. The chain has TRBV11-2 and TRBJ2-1; TRBD2 aligns across 7 bases. V was pared by 1 base and J by 3 bases, with 6 bases of the junction left unmatched. This CDR3 has 16 amino acids. Per the germline V gene, CDR1 is SGHAT and CDR2 is FQNNGV.

The J gene is TRBJ1-2, the V gene TRBV9, with 8 nucleotides matching TRBD1. Per the germline V gene, CDR1 is SGDLS and CDR2 is YYNGEE. Trimming took 4 bases from V and 4 from J; bases not matched to a gene: 12. This CDR3 has 16 amino acids. The DNA of the CDR3 is TGTGCCAGCAGCCCGTCAGGGACAGGACCTTCCTATGGCTACACCTTC. It specifies CASSPSGTGPSYGYTF.

This chain connects TRBV27 to TRBJ2-7; perhaps TRBD2 as D (6 bases). CDR1 MNHEY and CDR2 SMNVEV come from the germline V gene (reference sequence). With 10 bases removed from V and 4 bases from J, the gap between germline ends came to 17 bases. CDR3 length: 13 amino acids. The CDR3 reads CATGRVGTYEQYF. CDR3 DNA sequence: TGTGCCACGGGCAGGGTAGGGACTTACGAGCAGTACTTC.

This clone was seen only once. The chain carries TRBV18 and TRBJ1-2; possibly TRBD1 for D (5 bases). The germline V gene has CDR1 KGHSH and CDR2 LQKENI. The ends were cut back, 1 base at V and 8 bases at J, with 14 bases in the middle. The CDR3 is 14 residues long. The CDR3 DNA follows: TGTGCCAGCTCACCACAGGTGGGGGGAAAAGGCTACACCTTC. It specifies CASSPQVGGKGYTF.

The V gene is TRBV7-2, the J gene TRBJ2-7, with 10 bases matching TRBD2. This CDR3 is 17 amino acids long. Germline V lookup: CDR1 SGHTA, CDR2 FQGNSA. Trimming removed 1 base from V and 6 bases from J; junction bases left unmatched: 12. CDR3 residues: CASSLGEGLAGVGEQYF. CDR3 in DNA: TGTGCCAGCAGCTTAGGTGAGGGGCTAGCGGGAGTAGGCGAGCAGTACTTC.

This clone was detected only once. V usage is TRBV7-9 and J usage is TRBJ2-5; no reliable D call. Germline V CDR1 and CDR2: SEHNR, FQNEAQ (reference sequence). V shed 3 bases and J shed 4 bases, with 3 bases lying between them. The CDR3 spans 11 residues. Here the CDR3 DNA reads TGTGCCAGCAGCTTCCGAGAGACCCAGTACTTC. Its protein is CASSFRETQYF.

J is TRBJ2-4 and V is TRBV29-1, with D unresolved. The length of the CDR3 is 17 residues. V was clipped by 4 bases and J by 9 bases, with 28 bases between them. The germline V gene encodes CDR1 SQVTM and CDR2 ANQGSEA. This chain's CDR3 is CSVGSFYGGAGRVIQYF. The DNA of the CDR3 is TGCAGCGTTGGCTCCTTCTATGGCGGCGCCGGCCGTGTCATTCAGTACTTC. The variable domain in full, completed from reference TRBV29-1 and TRBJ2-4, reads SAVISQKPSRDICQRGTSLTIQCQVDSQVTMMFWYRQQPGQSLTLIATANQGSEATYESGFVIDKFPISRPNLTFSTLTVSNMSPEDSSIYLCSVGSFYGGAGRVIQYFGAGTRLSVL.

In this sample, this clone turned up once. This sequence joins TRBV6-4 and TRBJ2-1, with 8 positions matching TRBD1. V trimming: 5 bases; J trimming: 3 bases; junction bases outside the gene matches: 6. The CDR3 runs to 15 residues. Germline assignment: CDR1 MRHNA and CDR2 SNTAGT. The CDR3 bases are TGTGCCAGCAGTCCCCGGGACAGGCGCTACAATGAGCAGTTCTTC. It yields the protein CASSPRDRRYNEQFF.

The chain couples TRBV30 to TRBJ1-1; D uncertain. The ends were cut back, 8 bases at V and 7 bases at J, with 17 bases in the middle. This CDR3 contains 12 residues. CDR1 and CDR2 from the germline V gene are GTSNPN and SVGIG (reference sequence). DNA of the CDR3: TGTGCCAGTCTACGGGGAGTTGGTGAAGCTTTCTTT. As protein: CASLRGVGEAFF.

The chain recombines TRBV7-3 with TRBJ1-2; D call uncertain. CDR1 and CDR2 (germline): SGHTA, FQGTGA. This CDR3 comprises 14 residues. V was cut by 4 bases and J by 4 bases, with 13 bases left in between. Written as DNA, the CDR3 is TGTGCCAGCAGCTCGGACGGAGGGTCCTATGGCTACACCTTC. Translated, it gives CASSSDGGSYGYTF.

This clone showed up just once. V usage is TRBV5-6 and J usage is TRBJ2-3, with TRBD2 as a possible D gene (7 bases). V was pared by 5 bases and J by 1 base, with 20 bases between. This CDR3 spans 17 amino acids. Germline V gene data show CDR1 as SGHDT and CDR2 as YYEEEE. Written as DNA, the CDR3 is TGTGCCAGCAGACGAGAAGGGGGGGGCCTGGGCACAGATACGCAGTATTTT. It codes for CASRREGGGLGTDTQYF.

The rearrangement joins TRBV2 to TRBJ1-3; D is uncertain. CDR1 and CDR2 (germline): SNHLY, FYNNEI. The CDR3 extends over 13 amino acids. V was cut by 4 bases and J by 8 bases, with 12 bases left in between. The CDR3 DNA sequence: TGTGCCAGCAGTGTATCTGAGGCTGACACCATATATTTT. This codes for CASSVSEADTIYF.

This clone showed up just a few times. Germline and junction disagree at one end, which may indicate a read error. The rearrangement joins TRBV11-2 to TRBJ2-1; 10 nucleotides align to TRBD2. The CDR3 is 15 residues long. CDR1 is SGHAT, CDR2 FQNNGV, per germline. In DNA form, the CDR3 reads TGTGCCAGCAGCTTCGAGGGGAGTCTAGCGGGAGAGCGGTTCTTC. This sequence encodes CASSFEGSLAGERFF.

The chain joins TRBV5-1 to TRBJ1-1; 9 nucleotides agree with TRBD1. The CDR3 consists of 14 residues. Germline V gene sequence: CDR1 SGHRS, CDR2 YFSETQ. V gave up 0 bases and J gave up 3 bases; unmatched junction bases: 0. CDR3 sequence (DNA): TGCGCCAGCAGCTTGGACAGGGGGCACACTGAAGCTTTCTTT. It encodes CASSLDRGHTEAFF.

The J gene is TRBJ1-1, the V gene TRBV14; the D gene is possibly TRBD1 (5 bases). Germline CDR1 is SGHDN and CDR2 is FVKESK. The V gene lost 0 bases and the J gene lost 4 bases, with 9 bases spanning the gap. The length of the CDR3 is 14 residues. The chain's CDR3 is CASSQDVGGTEAFF. The CDR3 DNA is TGTGCCAGCAGCCAAGATGTGGGGGGCACTGAAGCTTTCTTT.

V gene TRBV11-2 combines with J gene TRBJ2-7; 15 bases line up with TRBD2. Looked up from germline, CDR1 is SGHAT and CDR2 is FQNNGV. V lost 1 base, J lost 3 bases, and 1 base stayed unmatched. The CDR3 sequence is 16 residues long. CDR3 sequence: CASSLGGLAGGYEQYF. CDR3 nucleotides: TGTGCCAGCAGCTTAGGGGGACTAGCGGGAGGCTACGAGCAGTACTTC.